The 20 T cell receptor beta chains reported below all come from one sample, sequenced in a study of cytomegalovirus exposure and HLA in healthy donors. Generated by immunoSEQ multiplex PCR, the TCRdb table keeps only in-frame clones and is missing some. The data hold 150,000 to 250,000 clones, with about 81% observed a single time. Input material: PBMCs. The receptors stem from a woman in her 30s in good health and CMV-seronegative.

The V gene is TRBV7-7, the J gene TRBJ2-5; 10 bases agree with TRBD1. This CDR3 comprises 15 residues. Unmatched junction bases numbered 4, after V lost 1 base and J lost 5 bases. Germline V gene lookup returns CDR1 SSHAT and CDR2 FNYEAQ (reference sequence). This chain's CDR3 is CASSLVGQGTETQYF. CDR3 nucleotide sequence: TGTGCCAGCAGCTTAGTGGGACAGGGGACGGAGACCCAGTACTTC.

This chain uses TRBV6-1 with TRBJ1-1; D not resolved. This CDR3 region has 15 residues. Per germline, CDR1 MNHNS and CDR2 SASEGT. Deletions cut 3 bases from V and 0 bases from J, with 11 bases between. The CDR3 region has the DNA TGTGCCAGCAGTGAGTTACTGTTCATGAACACTGAAGCTTTCTTT. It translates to CASSELLFMNTEAFF.

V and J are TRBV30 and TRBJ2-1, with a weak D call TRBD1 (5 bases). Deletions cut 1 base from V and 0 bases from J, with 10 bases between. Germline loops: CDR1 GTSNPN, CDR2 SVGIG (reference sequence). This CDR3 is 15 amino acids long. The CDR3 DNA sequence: TGTGCCTGGAGTGCCGACAGCCGCTCCTACAATGAGCAGTTCTTC. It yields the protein CAWSADSRSYNEQFF.

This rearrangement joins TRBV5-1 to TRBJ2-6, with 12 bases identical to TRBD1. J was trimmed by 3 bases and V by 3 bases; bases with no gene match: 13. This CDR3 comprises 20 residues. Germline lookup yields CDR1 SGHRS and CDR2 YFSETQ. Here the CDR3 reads CASSSGPGQGATGGANVLTF. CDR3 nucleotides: TGCGCCAGCAGCTCGGGGCCGGGACAGGGGGCTACGGGTGGGGCCAACGTCCTGACTTTC.

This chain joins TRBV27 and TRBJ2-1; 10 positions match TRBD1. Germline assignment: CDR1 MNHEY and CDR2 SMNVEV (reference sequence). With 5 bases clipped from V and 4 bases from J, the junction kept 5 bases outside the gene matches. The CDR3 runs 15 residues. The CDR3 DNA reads TGTGCCAGCAGTGGAGGGACAGGGGAGTACAATGAGCAGTTCTTC. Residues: CASSGGTGEYNEQFF.

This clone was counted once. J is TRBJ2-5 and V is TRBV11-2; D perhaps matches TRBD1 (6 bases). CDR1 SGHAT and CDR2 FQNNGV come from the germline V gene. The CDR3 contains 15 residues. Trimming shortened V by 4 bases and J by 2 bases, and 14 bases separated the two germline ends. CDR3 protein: CASSSNGQIQETQYF. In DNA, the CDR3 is TGTGCCAGCAGCTCCAACGGACAGATACAAGAGACCCAGTACTTC.

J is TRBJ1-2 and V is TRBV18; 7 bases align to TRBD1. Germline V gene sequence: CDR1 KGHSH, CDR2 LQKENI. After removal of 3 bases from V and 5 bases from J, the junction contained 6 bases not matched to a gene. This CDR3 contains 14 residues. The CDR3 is CASSPKTGSYGYTF. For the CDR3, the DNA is TGTGCCAGCTCACCCAAGACAGGGTCATATGGCTACACCTTC. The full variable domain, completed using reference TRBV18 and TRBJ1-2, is NAGVMQNPRHLVRRRGQEARLRCSPMKGHSHVYWYRQLPEEGLKFMVYLQKENIIDESGMPKERFSAEFPKEGPSILRIQQVVRGDSAAYFCASSPKTGSYGYTFGSGTRLTVV.

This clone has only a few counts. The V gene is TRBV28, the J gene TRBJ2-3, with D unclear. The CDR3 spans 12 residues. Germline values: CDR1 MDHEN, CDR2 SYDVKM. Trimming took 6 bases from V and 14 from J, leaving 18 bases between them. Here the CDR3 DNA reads TGTGCCAGCAGCCGACCGACCGTGGGCTCGTATTTT. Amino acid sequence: CASSRPTVGSYF.

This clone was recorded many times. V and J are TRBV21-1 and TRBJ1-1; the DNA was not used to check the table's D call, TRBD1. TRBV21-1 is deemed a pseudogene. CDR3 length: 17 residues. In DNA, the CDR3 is TGTGCCAGCAGCAGATATGGCCGGGACAGGGTGTACACTGAAGCTTTCTTT. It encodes CASSRYGRDRVYTEAFF.

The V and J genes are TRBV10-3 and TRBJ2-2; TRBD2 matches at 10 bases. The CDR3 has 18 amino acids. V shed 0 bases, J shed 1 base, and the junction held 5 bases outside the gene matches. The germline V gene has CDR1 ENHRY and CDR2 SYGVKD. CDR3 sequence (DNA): TGTGCCATCAGTGAGTCGCCGGCTAGCGGGGGGAACACCGGGGAGCTGTTTTTT. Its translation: CAISESPASGGNTGELFF.

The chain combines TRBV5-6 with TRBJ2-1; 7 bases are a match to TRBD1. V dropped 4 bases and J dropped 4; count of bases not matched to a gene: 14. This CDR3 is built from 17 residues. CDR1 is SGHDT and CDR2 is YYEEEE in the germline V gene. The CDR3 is CASSRRVLTGLYNEQFF. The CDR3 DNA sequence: TGTGCCAGCAGCCGACGAGTCTTGACAGGGCTATACAATGAGCAGTTCTTC.

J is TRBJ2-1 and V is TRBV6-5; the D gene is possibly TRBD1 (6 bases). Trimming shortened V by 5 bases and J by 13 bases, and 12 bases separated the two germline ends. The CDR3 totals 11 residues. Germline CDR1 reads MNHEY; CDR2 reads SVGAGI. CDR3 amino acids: CASSKGVYQFF. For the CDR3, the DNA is TGTGCCAGCAGTAAGGGGGTCTATCAGTTCTTC.

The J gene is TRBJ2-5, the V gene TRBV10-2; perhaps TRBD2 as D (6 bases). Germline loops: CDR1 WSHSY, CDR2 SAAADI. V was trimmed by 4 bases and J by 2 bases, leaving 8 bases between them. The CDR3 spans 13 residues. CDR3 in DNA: TGCGCCAGCAGTGCTAGCGTTCAAGAGACCCAGTACTTC. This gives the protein CASSASVQETQYF.

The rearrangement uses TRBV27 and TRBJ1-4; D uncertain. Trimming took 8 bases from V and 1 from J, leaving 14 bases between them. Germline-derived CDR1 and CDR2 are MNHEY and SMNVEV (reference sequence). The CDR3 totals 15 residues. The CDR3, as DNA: TGTGCCAGCCGGAACGCAGCGGGAACTAATGAAAAACTGTTTTTT. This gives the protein CASRNAAGTNEKLFF.

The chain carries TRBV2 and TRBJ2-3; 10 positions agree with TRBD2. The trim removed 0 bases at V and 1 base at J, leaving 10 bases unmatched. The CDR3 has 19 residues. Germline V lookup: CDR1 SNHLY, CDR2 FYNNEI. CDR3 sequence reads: CASSEAHGLAAGGTDTQYF. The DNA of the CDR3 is TGTGCCAGCAGTGAAGCGCATGGACTAGCGGCAGGAGGCACAGATACGCAGTATTTT.

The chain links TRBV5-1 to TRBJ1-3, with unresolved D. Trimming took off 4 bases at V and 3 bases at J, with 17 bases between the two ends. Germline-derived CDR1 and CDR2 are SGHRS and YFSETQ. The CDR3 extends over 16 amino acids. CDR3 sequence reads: CASSRLDYTHGNTIYF. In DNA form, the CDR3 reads TGCGCCAGCAGCCGACTCGACTACACCCATGGAAACACCATATATTTT.

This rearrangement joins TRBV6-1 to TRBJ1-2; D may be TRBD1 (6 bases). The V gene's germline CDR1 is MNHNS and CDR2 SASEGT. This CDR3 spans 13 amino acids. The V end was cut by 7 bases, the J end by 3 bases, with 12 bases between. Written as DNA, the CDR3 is TGTGCCAGCAACAGGGTTCAGGACTATGGCTACACCTTC. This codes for CASNRVQDYGYTF.

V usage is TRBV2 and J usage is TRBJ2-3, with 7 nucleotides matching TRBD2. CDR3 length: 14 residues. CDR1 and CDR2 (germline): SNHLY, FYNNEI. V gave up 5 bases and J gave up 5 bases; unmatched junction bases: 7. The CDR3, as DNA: TGTGCCAGCAGTATAGCGGGCGGCGGAGATACGCAGTATTTT. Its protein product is CASSIAGGGDTQYF. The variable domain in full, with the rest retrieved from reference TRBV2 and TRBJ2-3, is EPEVTQTPSHQVTQMGQEVILRCVPISNHLYFYWYRQILGQKVEFLVSFYNNEISEKSEIFDDQFSVERPDGSNFTLKIRSTKLEDSAMYFCASSIAGGGDTQYFGPGTRLTVL.

The CDR3 sequence is CASSSHLTGNSDNEQFF. The CDR3 DNA reads TGTGCCAGCAGTTCCCACCTTACAGGGAATAGCGACAATGAGCAGTTCTTC. This chain joins TRBV28 and TRBJ2-1; D possibly corresponds to TRBD1 (6 bases). Germline CDR1 is MDHEN and CDR2 is SYDVKM. There are 17 residues in the CDR3. The V and J ends lost 4 bases and 5 bases respectively, with 21 bases between them.

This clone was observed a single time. The CDR3 sequence: CASSYSPAGVSYGYTF. In DNA, the CDR3 is TGTGCCAGCAGTTACTCTCCGGCAGGGGTGTCCTATGGCTACACCTTC. The chain carries TRBV6-5 and TRBJ1-2; D perhaps matches TRBD1 (6 bases). This CDR3 is 16 amino acids long. CDR1 and CDR2 from the germline V gene are MNHEY and SVGAGI. V gave up 0 bases and J gave up 4 bases, with 15 bases separating them.